This paragraph reports one T cell receptor beta chain. No antigen is known for it. Base qualities are not recorded, but no much larger clone differs from it by a single base. This sample stems from a study of control samples from healthy donors and cancer patients (dated by TCRdb to 2020 to 2022). The CDR3 starts with the cysteine, ends with the phenylalanine, and has 13 residues. The sequence is cut down to CDR3 DNA, 39 bases in frame from base 1. V is shortened by 3 bases, J by 4 bases, and the region joining them spans 9 bases. The library was built by means of the immunoSEQ multiplex PCR assay. TCRdb took over this immuneACCESS table, retaining in-frame rearrangements with V and J assigned. Such tables are incomplete; in checked studies, under half of the missing clones stem from an unresolved V gene, and the remainder is unexplained. This sample has fewer than 100,000 clones in its table, and approximately 78% of those were observed once. The top ten constitute roughly 9.8% of the sample.

The chain joins TRBV6-7 to TRBJ1-1; the D segment cannot be called with confidence. TRBV6-7 carries the ORF label, with uncertain function. This clonotype was sampled from a woman in her sixties in good health. The sequenced material came from blood. This receptor carries the CDR3 CASSYQEGTEAFF. The DNA sequence is given as TGTGCCAGCAGTTATCAGGAGGGCACTGAAGCTTTCTTT.